A single count supports the clone carrying this T cell receptor beta chain. Its antigen is not known. These data originate in a study of shared clonotypes between healthy human individuals. Overall study context: Per donor, CD8 memory used one plate, CD8 naive used two, CD4 memory used three and CD4 naive used three. Study results and caveats: Generally, estimated richness proved larger in naive subsets than it did in memory subsets. Shared across several donors were approximately 5% of the naive CD4 clonotypes.

V was pared by 4 bases and J by 8 bases, with 13 bases between. This CDR3 spans 13 amino acids. Per the germline V gene, CDR1 is SGDLS and CDR2 is YYNGEE. Assay used: immunoSEQ multiplex PCR; TCRdb lists only in-frame clones, some missing. The data contain approximately 1.5 million clones, 95% to 99% of them singletons. It was into CD45RA+ naive and CD45RA-negative memory subsets that the CD4+ cells were split. The clonotype comes from a man under 40 in good health. The specimen was naive CD4+ T cells sorted from blood. Subset in this sample: CD45RA+ positively selected. The chain uses TRBV9 and TRBJ1-3; tentatively, D is TRBD1 (5 bases). The DNA of the CDR3 is TGTGCCAGCAGCATCGAGGGGATGGACACCATATATTTT. It encodes CASSIEGMDTIYF.